The entry below describes one TCR beta chain. Its antigen is undetermined. V lost 1 base and J 0 bases, leaving 9 bases between the germline ends. CDR3 length equals 15 residues. Germline values: CDR1 PRHDT, CDR2 FYEKMQ (reference sequence). This entry is derived from a study of identifying expanded T cells in peripheral blood. Broader study findings: Across healthy donors, higher total template counts meant significantly greater approximately two-week count variance. About 1.3 clones differed between technical replicates, versus approximately 16 and 19 over time.

Data came from immunoSEQ multiplex PCR; TCRdb stores just in-frame clones and leaves some out. The sample has some 100,000 clones; 87% are singletons. During the collection period, no donor immune events like infections were recorded. The sequenced material came from blood. The gene calls are TRBV13 and TRBJ1-2; D not certain. The clonotype originates from a person between 18 and 75 years old in good health. CDR3 region: CASSLEAGANYGYTF. The CDR3 DNA reads TGTGCCAGCAGCTTAGAGGCAGGTGCTAACTATGGCTACACCTTC.